These 17 T cell receptor beta chains were all obtained from the same sample, sequenced in a study of Ad26.COV2.S vaccination and SARS-CoV-2 variants. Profiling relied on immunoSEQ multiplex PCR, and the TCRdb table lists in-frame clones only, not all of them. The data hold about 350,000 clones, with roughly 81% observed a single time. Treatment given: some 20 received Ad26.COV2.S at low or high dose, single or two shots; roughly five received placebo; per-sample allocation not given. Sampling took place 63 days after the first vaccine or placebo injection. The specimen comprised peripheral blood, sampled in a trial of Ad26.COV2.S vaccine versus placebo. The receptors stem from a person between 18 and 65 years old who received the Ad26.COV2.S COVID-19 vaccine or a placebo.

V is TRBV21-1 and J is TRBJ1-1. TRBV21-1 is listed as a pseudogene. The CDR3 loop spans 18 amino acids. The CDR3 DNA reads as TGTGCCAGCAGCAAAGGGGGGTTCGACGAGGAGATGAACACTGAAGCTTTCTTT. Translation gives CASSKGGFDEEMNTEAFF.

This chain connects TRBV5-4 to TRBJ2-3, with D unclear. CDR3 length: 12 residues. The V gene's germline CDR1 is SGHNT and CDR2 YYREEE (reference sequence). V was cut by 3 bases and J by 5 bases, with 7 bases left in between. CDR3 protein: CASSYLQDTQYF. The DNA for the CDR3 is TGTGCCAGCAGCTATCTTCAAGATACGCAGTATTTT.

The chain is built from TRBV5-1 and TRBJ2-1; D call uncertain. Trimming shortened V by 1 base and J by 4 bases, and 12 bases separated the two germline ends. This CDR3 has 15 amino acids. Per germline, CDR1 SGHRS and CDR2 YFSETQ. CDR3 loop: CASSLITLTYNEQFF. CDR3 bases: TGCGCCAGCAGCTTGATCACCCTAACGTACAATGAGCAGTTCTTC.

In DNA, the CDR3 is TGTGCCAGCAGCCTCGGAGGGGGGGAGACCCAGTACTTC. Its protein is CASSLGGGETQYF. The gene calls are TRBV9 and TRBJ2-5, with D perhaps matching TRBD1 or TRBD2 (6 bases each). From germline, CDR1 is SGDLS and CDR2 YYNGEE. V was trimmed by 4 bases and J by 5 bases, leaving 12 bases between them. The CDR3 has 13 amino acids.

The chain links TRBV6-6 to TRBJ2-1, with 7 bases that match TRBD2. There are 16 residues in the CDR3. CDR1 and CDR2 (germline): MNHNY, SVGAGI (reference sequence). With 4 bases clipped from V and 0 bases from J, the junction kept 6 bases outside the gene matches. The CDR3 region is CASSSQREDSYNEQFF. CDR3 bases: TGTGCCAGCAGTTCACAGCGGGAAGACTCCTACAATGAGCAGTTCTTC.

This chain links TRBV5-1 with TRBJ2-5, with D perhaps given as TRBD1 or TRBD2 (5 bases each). Germline V gene data show CDR1 as SGHRS and CDR2 as YFSETQ. This CDR3 region has 15 residues. Trimming took off 4 bases at V and 1 base at J, with 14 bases between the two ends. CDR3 sequence (DNA): TGCGCCAGCAGCGTACTAGGGGACCGCCAAGAGACCCAGTACTTC. It codes for CASSVLGDRQETQYF.

The chain employs TRBV10-3 and TRBJ2-3; 8 nucleotides line up with TRBD1. CDR1 ENHRY and CDR2 SYGVKD come from the germline V gene. The CDR3 consists of 17 residues. The junction had 11 bases not matched to a gene; V was cut back by 4 bases and J by 2 bases. CDR3 region: CAISGSAGTGVTDTQYF. In DNA form, the CDR3 reads TGTGCCATCAGTGGATCCGCCGGGACAGGCGTCACAGATACGCAGTATTTT.

The chain couples TRBV11-3 to TRBJ1-2; 7 nucleotides match TRBD1. Germline CDR1 SGHNT, CDR2 YENEEA. V was clipped by 3 bases and J by 0 bases; unmatched bases: 4. This CDR3 region has 15 residues. The CDR3 coding sequence is TGTGCCAGCAGCTTGGGACAGCCACCTAACTATGGCTACACCTTC. Translated, it gives CASSLGQPPNYGYTF.

In its sample, this clone was seen once. The chain links TRBV18 to TRBJ2-7, with D possibly matching TRBD1 (6 bases). Trimming cost V 2 bases and J 0 bases, with 17 bases left between them. CDR1 KGHSH and CDR2 LQKENI come from the germline V gene. The length of the CDR3 is 17 residues. CDR3 nucleotides: TGTGCCAGCTCACCATCTCTAAATCGACAGGACTCCTACGAGCAGTACTTC. Protein sequence: CASSPSLNRQDSYEQYF. Variable domain in full (rest from reference TRBV18 and TRBJ2-7): NAGVMQNPRHLVRRRGQEARLRCSPMKGHSHVYWYRQLPEEGLKFMVYLQKENIIDESGMPKERFSAEFPKEGPSILRIQQVVRGDSAAYFCASSPSLNRQDSYEQYFGPGTRLTVT.

The chain combines TRBV13 with TRBJ2-2; possible D gene TRBD1, 6 bases. There are 17 residues in the CDR3. Germline V lookup: CDR1 PRHDT, CDR2 FYEKMQ (reference sequence). With 1 base removed from V and 4 bases from J, the gap between germline ends came to 16 bases. The CDR3 nucleotides are TGTGCCAGCAGCTTAGAGGTATCGGGCAGGGGCACCGGGGAGCTGTTTTTT. It specifies CASSLEVSGRGTGELFF.

This sequence joins TRBV21-1 and TRBJ2-1; TRBD2, the table's D call, was not compared with the DNA. TRBV21-1 is shown as a pseudogene. The CDR3 runs to 15 residues. CDR3 sequence reads: CASRIAGAPPNEQFF. In DNA, the CDR3 is TGTGCCAGCAGGATAGCGGGGGCCCCCCCGAATGAGCAGTTCTTC.

The table lists this clone with a count of one. This chain joins TRBV2 and TRBJ2-3, with TRBD2 as a possible D gene (5 bases). V lost 6 bases and J lost 6, with 16 bases in between. The CDR3 spans 14 residues. The V gene's germline CDR1 is SNHLY and CDR2 FYNNEI. CDR3 nucleotides: TGTGCCAGCAGCCCTCAGACTCGGAGGGATACGCAGTATTTT. Protein sequence: CASSPQTRRDTQYF. Supplemented by reference TRBV2 and TRBJ2-3, the full variable domain reads EPEVTQTPSHQVTQMGQEVILRCVPISNHLYFYWYRQILGQKVEFLVSFYNNEISEKSEIFDDQFSVERPDGSNFTLKIRSTKLEDSAMYFCASSPQTRRDTQYFGPGTRLTVL.

The chain joins TRBV9 to TRBJ1-5; 9 nucleotides line up with TRBD1. The CDR3 covers 15 residues. Trimming at V came to 0 bases and at J to 6 bases, leaving 4 bases not matched to a gene. CDR1 is SGDLS, CDR2 YYNGEE, per germline. CDR3 nucleotides: TGTGCCAGCAGCGTAGGGACAGGGGCCGCTCAGCCCCAGCATTTT. Its translation: CASSVGTGAAQPQHF.

CDR3 residues: CASSKYDYGYTF. The CDR3 bases are TGTGCCAGCAGCAAATACGACTATGGCTACACCTTC. V is TRBV7-2 and J is TRBJ1-2; no clear D gene. The CDR3 contains 12 residues. The V end was cut by 5 bases, the J end by 3 bases, with 7 bases between. Germline V gene data show CDR1 as SGHTA and CDR2 as FQGNSA.

This clone was seen more than once but under ten times. J is TRBJ2-6 and V is TRBV15; D gene unclear. This CDR3 is built from 19 residues. Trimming took 0 bases from V and 0 from J, leaving 15 bases between them. Germline assignment: CDR1 LNHNV and CDR2 YYDKDF (reference sequence). The CDR3 reads CATSRDRAVQTSGANVLTF. The CDR3 nucleotides are TGTGCCACCAGCAGAGATCGGGCAGTTCAAACCTCTGGGGCCAACGTCCTGACTTTC.

Notes on this clone: Its ends do not fully match the called genes, so a read error is possible. The J gene is TRBJ1-1, the V gene TRBV7-9; D uncertain. The CDR3 has 14 residues. Germline values: CDR1 SEHNR, CDR2 FQNEAQ (reference sequence). CDR3 DNA sequence: TGTGCCAGCAGCCCCCAAACCATGAACGCTGAAGCTTTCTTT. Its protein product is CASSPQTMNAEAFF.

This clone is a singleton in its sample. V is TRBV10-1 and J is TRBJ2-2, with TRBD1 as a possible D gene (5 bases). The CDR3 consists of 14 residues. Germline-derived CDR1 and CDR2 are WNHNN and SYGVQD (reference sequence). Deletions cut 5 bases from V and 3 bases from J, with 10 bases between. The CDR3 bases are TGCGCCAGCAGTCTGACAGCCGACACCGGGGAGCTGTTTTTT. Amino acids: CASSLTADTGELFF.